The rows below give T cell receptor beta chains drawn from one sample of a study of cytomegalovirus exposure and HLA in healthy donors. Assay used: immunoSEQ multiplex PCR; TCRdb lists only in-frame clones, some missing. This table holds around 91,000 clones, 85% to 95% found once. Sequencing input: PBMCs. These receptors all stem from a woman aged 25 to 45 in good health and CMV-seropositive. Both conserved end residues are part of each CDR3.

j_gene | v_gene | CDR3aa
TRBJ1-2 | TRBV28 | CASSPDREEGWSSGYTF
TRBJ1-2 | TRBV5-8 | CASSPRQGNYGYTF
TRBJ2-7 | TRBV18 | CASSLSLAGIYEQYF
TRBJ2-5 | TRBV7-2 | CASSSDTSETQYF
TRBJ2-2 | TRBV9 | CASSPGTNDGELFF
TRBJ1-3 | TRBV6-5 | CASKRTARNTIYF
TRBJ1-5 | TRBV6-5 | CASSRQTNQPQHF
TRBJ2-1 | TRBV15 | CATSSPSGSYNEQFF
TRBJ2-7 | TRBV28 | CASSFFPLEQYF
TRBJ2-5 | TRBV27 | CASSSSGRVSGKTQYF
TRBJ2-7 | TRBV7-2 | CASSPVGGPLSYEQYF
TRBJ1-5 | TRBV28 | CASSLGRDREDVNQPQHF
TRBJ1-3 | TRBV2 | CASSEIRGKAGNTIYF
TRBJ2-4 | TRBV10-3 | CAIKDTENIQYF
TRBJ1-5 | TRBV7-2 | CASSLVVRGNQPQHF
TRBJ2-7 | TRBV28 | CASFTGRYEQYF
TRBJ2-6 | TRBV27 | CASSLSPGGANVLTF
TRBJ1-1 | TRBV11-2 | CASSLDGVAYTEAFF
TRBJ1-4 | TRBV19 | CASSIPPGQAHEKLFF
TRBJ2-1 | TRBV30 | CAWADRPTYNEQFF
TRBJ2-7 | TRBV10-2 | CASRETSGVQNEQYF
TRBJ2-3 | TRBV18 | CASSPSGSFTDTQYF
TRBJ2-1 | TRBV27 | CASTREGPTYNEQFF
TRBJ1-5 | TRBV28 | CASSFSQPGQGRPQHF
TRBJ2-7 | TRBV19 | CASSISGQGAGEQYF
TRBJ1-2 | TRBV9 | CASSVAETGAGGYTF
TRBJ2-1 | TRBV4-2 | CASSFRGTRYNEQFF
TRBJ2-7 | TRBV7-2 | CASSLSPPNSGRPYEQYF
TRBJ2-2 | TRBV12-5 | CASGFGATNTGELFF
TRBJ2-7 | TRBV11-2 | CASSLVRGLYEQYF
TRBJ2-7 | TRBV10-3 | CAISDSKQGFHEQYF
TRBJ2-1 | TRBV7-2 | CASSLVAAGNEQFF
TRBJ1-5 | TRBV19 | CASSIGRGLEQPQHF
TRBJ1-5 | TRBV4-2 | CASSQTQGKGQPQHF
TRBJ2-1 | TRBV2 | CASKRDRDNEQFF
TRBJ1-2 | TRBV25-1 | CASSEFFGEGNGYTF
TRBJ1-1 | TRBV5-4 | CASSSGGWDPKNTEAFF
TRBJ1-1 | TRBV19 | CASSMRGNTNTEAFF
TRBJ2-7 | TRBV28 | CASSRTQEQYF
TRBJ2-5 | TRBV30 | CAWTQSRGRETQYF
TRBJ1-2 | TRBV28 | CASREYRELSGYTF